The next 12 T cell receptor beta chains were all read from a single sample in a study of cytomegalovirus exposure and HLA in healthy donors. The PCR had 60 Vbeta and 13 Jbeta primers. The assay was immunoSEQ multiplex PCR, and TCRdb's table has in-frame clones only and misses some. The table records tens of thousands of clones, approximately 80% of them present only once. Sequences were obtained from PBMCs. All receptors derive from a man between 25 and 39 years old in good health and CMV-seronegative.

The chain links TRBV2 to TRBJ2-2, with TRBD1 identical over 8 bases. The V gene end was trimmed by 6 bases and the J gene end by 0 bases; junction bases not matched to a gene: 3. This CDR3 region has 15 residues. CDR1 SNHLY and CDR2 FYNNEI come from the germline V gene. CDR3 bases: TGTGCCAGCAGCGGGACAGGAGCGAACACCGGGGAGCTGTTTTTT. The encoded protein is CASSGTGANTGELFF.

This clone appeared a few times. The chain joins TRBV5-1 to TRBJ2-7, with unresolved D. V lost 2 bases and J lost 4, with 4 bases in between. There are 11 residues in the CDR3. From germline, CDR1 is SGHRS and CDR2 YFSETQ. This CDR3 is CASSFLYEQYF. For the CDR3, the DNA is TGCGCCAGCAGCTTCCTGTACGAGCAGTACTTC.

The chain employs TRBV10-2 and TRBJ1-2; 7 bases are a match to TRBD1. The ends lost 3 bases at V and 6 bases at J; junction bases unmatched: 7. This CDR3 has 14 amino acids. The V gene's germline CDR1 is WSHSY and CDR2 SAAADI. The DNA of the CDR3 is TGCGCCAGCAGTGAAGACAGGGTGAAGGATGGCTACACCTTC. This gives the protein CASSEDRVKDGYTF.

Here the CDR3 reads CASSFPTGGEQYF. CDR3 in DNA: TGTGCCAGCAGCTTCCCGACAGGGGGCGAGCAGTACTTC. This sequence joins TRBV5-4 and TRBJ2-7, with 9 positions matching TRBD1. V lost 2 bases and J lost 6; bases outside the gene matches: 3. Germline CDR1 reads SGHNT; CDR2 reads YYREEE (reference sequence). There are 13 residues in the CDR3.

The V and J genes are TRBV18 and TRBJ2-3; 9 bases line up with TRBD2. V shed 4 bases and J 2 bases; nucleotides not matched to a gene: 10. CDR1 is KGHSH, CDR2 LQKENI, per germline. CDR3 length: 17 amino acids. Here the CDR3 DNA reads TGTGCCAGCTCACACCGCGGACTAGCGCTGAACACAGATACGCAGTATTTT. Its translation is CASSHRGLALNTDTQYF.

The chain recombines TRBV27 with TRBJ1-6, with TRBD1 matching 9 bases. The length of the CDR3 is 17 residues. Losses at the gene ends were 5 bases for V and 5 bases for J; bases not matched to a gene: 10. Per the germline V gene, CDR1 is MNHEY and CDR2 is SMNVEV (reference sequence). The CDR3 spells CASSIHRGRFNNSPLHF. CDR3 DNA sequence: TGTGCCAGCAGTATTCACAGGGGGCGCTTTAATAATTCACCCCTCCACTTT.

The chain carries TRBV2 and TRBJ1-4; maybe TRBD1 (6 bases). Germline V gene sequence: CDR1 SNHLY, CDR2 FYNNEI. Trimming took off 6 bases at V and 2 bases at J, with 13 bases between the two ends. The CDR3 sequence is 15 residues long. CDR3: CASRKQGTTNEKLFF. CDR3 DNA sequence: TGTGCCAGCAGGAAACAGGGAACTACTAATGAAAAACTGTTTTTT.

J is TRBJ1-4 and V is TRBV5-6; 8 bases line up with TRBD1. The junction had 7 bases not matched to a gene; V was cut back by 5 bases and J by 7 bases. The CDR3 is made up of 14 amino acids. CDR1 is SGHDT and CDR2 is YYEEEE in the germline V gene. The CDR3 DNA follows: TGTGCCAGCAGTTTTGGACAGGGCGGTGAAAAACTGTTTTTT. It codes for CASSFGQGGEKLFF.

The CDR3 is CASSSQAGRDNEKLFF. The CDR3 DNA reads TGTGCCAGCAGCTCCCAGGCAGGGAGGGATAATGAAAAACTGTTTTTT. This chain joins TRBV5-4 and TRBJ1-4; D is possibly TRBD1 (5 bases). In germline, CDR1 is SGHNT, CDR2 YYREEE (reference sequence). Trimming left V 3 bases short and J 4 bases short, with 16 bases between. The CDR3 is 16 amino acids.

This clone was detected only a few times. The genes are TRBV13 and TRBJ1-2; no clear D gene. Germline CDR1 is PRHDT and CDR2 is FYEKMQ (reference sequence). The CDR3 sequence is 15 residues long. Trimming pared 4 bases from V and 0 bases from J, leaving 12 bases between. In nucleotides, the CDR3 is TGTGCCAGCAGCTCCCAGACTTCGACTAACTATGGCTACACCTTC. It translates to CASSSQTSTNYGYTF.

V is TRBV25-1 and J is TRBJ2-2; D is possibly TRBD2 (6 bases). The CDR3 consists of 15 residues. The ends were cut back, 4 bases at V and 11 bases at J, with 20 bases in the middle. Germline CDR1 and CDR2: MGHDK and SYGVNS. The CDR3 bases are TGTGCCAGCAGTGGGGGAGGTCTCGGGAGTGCAGAGCTGTTTTTT. This gives the protein CASSGGGLGSAELFF.

DNA for the CDR3: TGCAGCGTGGGCAACAGGGGAAGGGACACCGGGGAGCTGTTTTTT. This sequence encodes CSVGNRGRDTGELFF. The V call is TRBV29-1, the J call TRBJ2-2, with 7 nucleotides matching TRBD1. The J segment lost 3 bases and the V segment lost 6 bases, leaving 10 bases of the junction unmatched. Germline assignment: CDR1 SQVTM and CDR2 ANQGSEA. The CDR3 has 15 amino acids.